Following are 26 T cell receptor beta chains from one sample sequenced in a study of shared clonotypes between healthy human individuals. Some clones are missing from TCRdb's copy, which holds only in-frame ones; the method was immunoSEQ multiplex PCR. The profile shows fewer than 2.5 million clones, roughly 93% of them singletons. Sequencing was done on a sample of naive CD4+ T cells from PBMCs. The subset is: CD45RA+ positively selected. The receptors originated from a man in his late teens or twenties in good health. Some clones in this sample may be carry-over from other donors' samples.

With regard to this clone: Other DNA sequences in the sample encode the same CDR3. The chain combines TRBV6-6 with TRBJ2-2; the D gene is possibly TRBD1 (6 bases). CDR1 is MNHNY and CDR2 is SVGAGI in the germline V gene (reference sequence). The V end was cut by 5 bases, the J end by 2 bases, with 12 bases between. The CDR3 totals 15 residues. The DNA for the CDR3 is TGTGCCAGCAGTCGACGGACAGCTAACACCGGGGAGCTGTTTTTT. This sequence encodes CASSRRTANTGELFF.

J is TRBJ2-5 and V is TRBV18; D possibly corresponds to TRBD2 (5 bases). V lost 5 bases to trimming and J lost 5 bases, with 12 bases between them. Germline assignment: CDR1 KGHSH and CDR2 LQKENI. This CDR3 is built from 13 residues. The CDR3 DNA follows: TGTGCCAGCTCAGCACTAGAGTTGGAGACCCAGTACTTC. Its protein product is CASSALELETQYF.

The genes are TRBV2 and TRBJ2-5, with 7 bases aligning to TRBD1. The J call may be faulty, since TRBJ2-7 better matches the DNA end. In germline, CDR1 is SNHLY, CDR2 FYNNEI. There are 15 residues in the CDR3. CDR3 residues: CASSEGVAGGYEQYF. The CDR3 DNA follows: TGTGCCAGCAGTGAAGGGGTAGCAGGGGGCTACGAGCAGTACTTC.

The chain joins TRBV27 to TRBJ1-1, with TRBD1 as a possible D gene (6 bases). V was pared by 4 bases and J by 1 base, with 16 bases between. This CDR3 has 16 amino acids. Germline CDR1 reads MNHEY; CDR2 reads SMNVEV (reference sequence). DNA for the CDR3: TGTGCCAGCAGTTCCGGGAAGGCCAGGGGGAACACTGAAGCTTTCTTT. It specifies CASSSGKARGNTEAFF.

V usage is TRBV6-6 and J usage is TRBJ2-1; TRBD1 might be the D (5 bases). Trimming left V 0 bases short and J 6 bases short, with 15 bases between. CDR3 length: 16 amino acids. Per germline, CDR1 MNHNY and CDR2 SVGAGI (reference sequence). DNA for the CDR3: TGTGCCAGCAGTTACTCGAGAGACAGTATTTCCAATGAGCAGTTCTTC. Translated, it gives CASSYSRDSISNEQFF.

V is TRBV5-4 and J is TRBJ2-7, with D possibly matching TRBD1 (5 bases). Trimming shortened V by 2 bases and J by 0 bases, and 15 bases separated the two germline ends. Per the germline V gene, CDR1 is SGHNT and CDR2 is YYREEE (reference sequence). This CDR3 is 16 amino acids long. The CDR3 sequence is CASSFGTGTTSYEQYF. The CDR3 DNA sequence: TGTGCCAGCAGCTTTGGTACAGGTACTACCTCCTACGAGCAGTACTTC. The full variable domain, with the rest looked up from reference TRBV5-4 and TRBJ2-7, is ETGVTQSPTHLIKTRGQQVTLRCSSQSGHNTVSWYQQALGQGPQFIFQYYREEENGRGNFPPRFSGLQFPNYSSELNVNALELDDSALYLCASSFGTGTTSYEQYFGPGTRLTVT.

V and J are TRBV2 and TRBJ2-5; 7 bases are a match to TRBD1. CDR3 length: 15 residues. Looked up from germline, CDR1 is SNHLY and CDR2 is FYNNEI. Trimming removed 3 bases from V and 7 bases from J; junction bases left unmatched: 11. The CDR3 here is CASSEIGTVRGTQYF. DNA of the CDR3: TGTGCCAGCAGTGAGATTGGGACAGTAAGAGGGACCCAGTACTTC.

This clone was recorded only once. The chain is built from TRBV5-1 and TRBJ1-2; 8 bases fit TRBD1. This CDR3 is built from 16 residues. Germline V CDR1 and CDR2: SGHRS, YFSETQ. With 1 base clipped from V and 8 bases from J, the junction kept 13 bases outside the gene matches. The CDR3 sequence: CASSLNQGAGSEGYTF. In DNA form, the CDR3 reads TGCGCCAGCAGCTTGAATCAGGGGGCCGGGAGTGAGGGCTACACCTTC.

The V call is TRBV4-1, the J call TRBJ2-5; 8 bases match TRBD2. The CDR3 spans 15 residues. The junction had 8 bases not matched to a gene; V was cut back by 1 base and J by 7 bases. From germline, CDR1 is MGHRA and CDR2 YSYEKL. The CDR3 is CASSQAGLAIGTQYF. Written as DNA, the CDR3 is TGCGCCAGCAGCCAAGCCGGACTAGCAATTGGGACCCAGTACTTC.

The chain couples TRBV25-1 to TRBJ2-5; a weak D match, TRBD2 (6 bases). This CDR3 has 16 amino acids. Trimming took 3 bases from V and 0 from J, leaving 14 bases between them. Germline CDR1 MGHDK, CDR2 SYGVNS. The CDR3 coding sequence is TGTGCCAGCAGTGAGGGACTCCATTCCTACCAAGAGACCCAGTACTTC. This translates into CASSEGLHSYQETQYF.

Comment on this clone: Different DNA sequences within this sample yield the same CDR3. V gene TRBV19 combines with J gene TRBJ2-1; 7 bases are a match to TRBD1. The CDR3 runs 15 residues. The J segment lost 0 bases and the V segment lost 4 bases, leaving 3 bases of the junction unmatched. Germline CDR1 and CDR2: LNHDA and SQIVND (reference sequence). In DNA, the CDR3 is TGTGCCAGTAGTAGGACAGGTTTCTCCTACAATGAGCAGTTCTTC. Its translation is CASSRTGFSYNEQFF. The full variable domain, completed using reference TRBV19 and TRBJ2-1, is DGGITQSPKYLFRKEGQNVTLSCEQNLNHDAMYWYRQDPGQGLRLIYYSQIVNDFQKGDIAEGYSVSREKKESFPLTVTSAQKNPTAFYLCASSRTGFSYNEQFFGPGTRLTVL.

The chain joins TRBV28 to TRBJ2-6; D may be TRBD2 (5 bases). V lost 8 bases and J 3 bases, leaving 11 bases between the germline ends. CDR3 length: 14 residues. The V gene's germline CDR1 is MDHEN and CDR2 SYDVKM. The CDR3 region has the DNA TGTGCCAGCGGTGTGGCGGGTGGGGCCAACGTCCTGACTTTC. Its translation: CASGVAGGANVLTF.

The chain employs TRBV9 and TRBJ2-1; no clear D gene. The CDR3 has 16 amino acids. V lost 1 base and J 1 base, leaving 12 bases between the germline ends. CDR1 and CDR2 from the germline V gene are SGDLS and YYNGEE. The CDR3 DNA follows: TGTGCCAGCAGCGTATTGAGCGCCTCATCCTACAATGAGCAGTTCTTC. Protein sequence: CASSVLSASSYNEQFF. Full variable domain (missing parts from reference TRBV9 and TRBJ2-1): DSGVTQTPKHLITATGQRVTLRCSPRSGDLSVYWYQQSLDQGLQFLIQYYNGEERAKGNILERFSAQQFPDLHSELNLSSLELGDSALYFCASSVLSASSYNEQFFGPGTRLTVL.

The chain employs TRBV28 and TRBJ2-4; D is undetermined. The V gene lost 6 bases and the J gene lost 0 bases, with 3 bases spanning the gap. This CDR3 is 12 amino acids long. Germline V CDR1 and CDR2: MDHEN, SYDVKM. The CDR3 DNA reads as TGTGCCAGCAGCGTAGCCAAAAACATTCAGTACTTC. It is translated as CASSVAKNIQYF.

This chain joins TRBV5-1 and TRBJ1-1; D gene uncertain. Trimming pared 3 bases from V and 1 base from J, leaving 10 bases between. Germline V lookup: CDR1 SGHRS, CDR2 YFSETQ. The CDR3 runs 14 residues. The CDR3 spells CASSWARKNTEAFF. In DNA, the CDR3 is TGCGCCAGCAGCTGGGCCAGGAAGAACACTGAAGCTTTCTTT.

V gene TRBV4-2 combines with J gene TRBJ2-7; 7 bases are a match to TRBD2. V was clipped by 0 bases and J by 7 bases; unmatched bases: 30. This CDR3 has 22 amino acids. The germline gives CDR1 LGHNA, CDR2 YNFKEQ. The CDR3 here is CASSQDTGRVGSGGPNLFEQYF. The CDR3 region has the DNA TGTGCCAGCAGCCAAGACACGGGACGGGTGGGGTCGGGGGGACCCAACCTTTTTGAGCAGTACTTC.

V gene TRBV29-1 combines with J gene TRBJ2-5, with D possibly being TRBD2 (7 bases). The CDR3 length is 14 residues. CDR1 and CDR2 from the germline V gene are SQVTM and ANQGSEA. V lost 4 bases to trimming and J lost 5 bases, with 17 bases between them. The CDR3 region has the DNA TGCAGCGTTGCAGGGGAGGGTAGATCGGAGACCCAGTACTTC. Encoded protein: CSVAGEGRSETQYF.

The chain employs TRBV5-4 and TRBJ2-1; 7 nucleotides line up with TRBD2. Germline CDR1 SGHNT, CDR2 YYREEE (reference sequence). The CDR3 spans 15 residues. V dropped 6 bases and J dropped 6; count of bases not matched to a gene: 12. The CDR3 is CASTLFGREANEQFF. CDR3 in DNA: TGTGCCAGCACCCTTTTTGGTCGGGAGGCCAATGAGCAGTTCTTC. Full variable domain (outside the CDR3, taken from reference TRBV5-4 and TRBJ2-1): ETGVTQSPTHLIKTRGQQVTLRCSSQSGHNTVSWYQQALGQGPQFIFQYYREEENGRGNFPPRFSGLQFPNYSSELNVNALELDDSALYLCASTLFGREANEQFFGPGTRLTVL.

The rearrangement uses TRBV19 and TRBJ2-7, with D tentatively TRBD2 (6 bases). CDR1 LNHDA and CDR2 SQIVND come from the germline V gene (reference sequence). The CDR3 length is 13 residues. The germline V and J ends were trimmed by 5 bases and 6 bases, with 14 bases remaining between them. Here the CDR3 DNA reads TGTGCCAGTAGTCCCCGGGACTCGGGCGAGCAGTACTTC. Amino acids: CASSPRDSGEQYF.

V and J are TRBV7-2 and TRBJ2-7, with D hard to call. CDR1 is SGHTA and CDR2 is FQGNSA in the germline V gene. Trimming left V 5 bases short and J 2 bases short, with 16 bases between. The CDR3 loop spans 15 amino acids. This chain's CDR3 is CASSPWAAPTYEQYF. The CDR3 DNA reads as TGTGCCAGCAGCCCCTGGGCAGCGCCCACCTACGAGCAGTACTTC.

The V and J genes are TRBV19 and TRBJ2-7; D possibly uses TRBD1 or TRBD2 (6 bases each). CDR1 and CDR2 from the germline V gene are LNHDA and SQIVND (reference sequence). The CDR3 covers 14 residues. V was pared by 10 bases and J by 1 base, with 17 bases between. The CDR3, as DNA: TGTGCCACCGCGAGGGGGACTGGGTCCTACGAGCAGTACTTC. Translating gives CATARGTGSYEQYF. Using reference TRBV19 and TRBJ2-7 for the parts outside the CDR3, the full variable domain is DGGITQSPKYLFRKEGQNVTLSCEQNLNHDAMYWYRQDPGQGLRLIYYSQIVNDFQKGDIAEGYSVSREKKESFPLTVTSAQKNPTAFYLCATARGTGSYEQYFGPGTRLTVT.

The J gene is TRBJ2-1, the V gene TRBV6-1; 8 bases align to TRBD2. V gave up 3 bases and J gave up 0 bases; unmatched junction bases: 7. Germline V gene data show CDR1 as MNHNS and CDR2 as SASEGT. CDR3 length equals 17 residues. CDR3 protein: CASSDVGLGASYNEQFF. In nucleotides, the CDR3 is TGTGCCAGCAGTGATGTGGGACTAGGGGCCTCCTACAATGAGCAGTTCTTC.

The rearrangement joins TRBV5-1 to TRBJ1-4; a weak D match, TRBD1 (5 bases). Looked up from germline, CDR1 is SGHRS and CDR2 is YFSETQ. This CDR3 contains 17 residues. V gave up 3 bases and J gave up 5 bases, with 20 bases separating them. As DNA, the CDR3 is TGCGCCAGCAGCTCAAGAAGAGATTCGCAGGGAAATGAAAAACTGTTTTTT. This encodes CASSSRRDSQGNEKLFF.

V and J are TRBV18 and TRBJ2-7; D unresolved. The CDR3 has 14 residues. Germline loops: CDR1 KGHSH, CDR2 LQKENI. With 3 bases removed from V and 3 bases from J, the gap between germline ends came to 12 bases. The CDR3 nucleotides are TGTGCCAGCTCACCGGGTCTTCCTCGCTACGAGCAGTACTTC. Amino acid sequence: CASSPGLPRYEQYF.

This clone was detected only a few times. V and J are TRBV6-5 and TRBJ2-7; a weak D match, TRBD2 (6 bases). CDR1 is MNHEY, CDR2 SVGAGI, per germline. Trimming removed 6 bases from V and 2 bases from J, with 17 bases in between. This CDR3 spans 15 amino acids. CDR3 region: CASRRNRDLTYEQYF. The CDR3 DNA reads TGTGCCAGCAGAAGGAACCGGGACTTAACCTACGAGCAGTACTTC.

The rearrangement links TRBV6-4 to TRBJ2-7; D may be TRBD2 (6 bases). Trimming stripped 3 bases from V and 1 base from J, with 10 bases between. This CDR3 contains 14 residues. Looked up from germline, CDR1 is MRHNA and CDR2 is SNTAGT. The CDR3 is CASSDWGVSYEQYF. The CDR3 DNA is TGTGCCAGCAGTGATTGGGGGGTGTCCTACGAGCAGTACTTC.